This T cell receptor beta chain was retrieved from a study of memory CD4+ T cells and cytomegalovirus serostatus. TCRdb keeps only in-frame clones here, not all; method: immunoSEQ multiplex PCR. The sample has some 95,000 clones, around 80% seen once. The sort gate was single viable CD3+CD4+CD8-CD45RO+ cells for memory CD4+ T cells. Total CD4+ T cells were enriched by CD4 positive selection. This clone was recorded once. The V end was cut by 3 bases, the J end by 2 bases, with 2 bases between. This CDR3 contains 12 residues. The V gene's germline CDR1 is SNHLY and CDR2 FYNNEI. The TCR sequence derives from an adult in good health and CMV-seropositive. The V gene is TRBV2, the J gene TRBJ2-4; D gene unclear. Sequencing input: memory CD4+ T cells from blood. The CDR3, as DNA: TGTGCCAGCAGTGACCCCAAAAACATTCAGTACTTC. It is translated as CASSDPKNIQYF.